This T cell receptor (beta chain) was identified during a study of vaccination and CD4 T cells after COVID-19. Study in general: The authors used overlapping spike peptides from SARS-CoV-2, HCoV-NL63, HCoV-OC43 and HCoV-229E to stimulate cells.

Cultured CD4+ T cell DNA was sequenced using the Oncomine TCR Beta short-read assay. The genomic DNA was obtained from cultured CD4+ T cells by extraction with the QIAamp micro DNA kit. TCRdb re-called the PCR reads through MiXCR, storing one row per CDR3 protein. Of fewer than 10,000 distinct CDR3 sequences in the sample, approximately 41% were seen once. Comment on this clonotype: Antigen unknown.

Indicated treatment: roughly 10-day PBMC culture with coronavirus spike peptide pools or control peptides (ViraFEST assay). Samples of CD4+ T cells were obtained from the unexposed donor before the COVID-19 pandemic (2011-2018). Study-level findings and limits: SARS-CoV-2-reactive clonotypes showed a nonsignificant median rise from approximately 23 to 38.

Germline V gives CDR1 KGHDR, CDR2 SFDVKD. Trimming stripped 5 bases from V and 6 bases from J, with 16 bases between. The CDR3 has 14 residues. V usage is TRBV24-1 and J usage is TRBJ2-7, with D unclear. This TCR derives from a human donor in good health. Sequencing was done on a sample of CD4+ T cells from blood, cultured in vitro. CDR3 DNA sequence: TGTGCCACCAGTGCCCAGCGCCCTTTGGGCGAGCAGTACTTC. It specifies CATSAQRPLGEQYF.